This T cell receptor beta chain was sequenced in a study of T cell responses to AZD1222 COVID-19 vaccine. Study observations and caveats: Repertoire samples came only from after the peak T cell response. Spike-wide coverage was observed for vaccine-associated CD4 TCRs, with dominant responses at 160-218 and 743-854.

The table came from immunoSEQ multiplex PCR; TCRdb's copy has only in-frame clones and leaves some out. The table has roughly 110,000 clones, approximately 90% seen once; the top ten hold about 6.6%. Trimming pared 6 bases from V and 0 bases from J, leaving 12 bases between. In germline, CDR1 is MNHEY, CDR2 SVGAGI. CDR3 length equals 15 residues. A remark on this clone: Antigen: not known.

The sequenced sample was peripheral blood, obtained 28 days after the second AZD1222 dose. This clonotype originated in an adult who received the AZD1222 COVID-19 vaccine. The rearrangement links TRBV6-5 to TRBJ2-4; D is perhaps TRBD1 or TRBD2 (7 bases each). CDR3 sequence: CASRGRGGAKNIQYF. The CDR3 DNA sequence: TGTGCCAGCAGGGGCAGGGGGGGAGCCAAAAACATTCAGTACTTC.